This T cell receptor (beta chain) was recorded in a study of B cell selection in AIRE deficiency. Findings and caveats of the study: Healthy Tconv contained approximately 37% of shared healthy Treg sequences; only TCRbeta sequenced.

Using immunoSEQ multiplex PCR, the repertoire was profiled, and TCRdb retains in-frame clones only, with some absent. The table has around 26,000 clones, about 90% seen once. J lost 2 bases, V lost 4 bases, and 4 bases had no gene match. The CDR3 extends over 15 amino acids. Germline CDR1 reads SEHNR; CDR2 reads FQNEAQ (reference sequence). The regulatory T cell sort gate was CD4+CD25hiCD127low/negative. On this clone itself: Its antigen remains unknown.

The rearrangement links TRBV7-9 to TRBJ1-5, with 8 bases that match TRBD1. Sequencing was carried out using CD4+CD25+ Tregs sorted from PBMCs. The TCR originated in a human donor in good health. CDR3: CASSSTGEGNQPQHF. The CDR3 nucleotides read TGTGCCAGCAGCTCGACAGGGGAGGGCAATCAGCCCCAGCATTTT.